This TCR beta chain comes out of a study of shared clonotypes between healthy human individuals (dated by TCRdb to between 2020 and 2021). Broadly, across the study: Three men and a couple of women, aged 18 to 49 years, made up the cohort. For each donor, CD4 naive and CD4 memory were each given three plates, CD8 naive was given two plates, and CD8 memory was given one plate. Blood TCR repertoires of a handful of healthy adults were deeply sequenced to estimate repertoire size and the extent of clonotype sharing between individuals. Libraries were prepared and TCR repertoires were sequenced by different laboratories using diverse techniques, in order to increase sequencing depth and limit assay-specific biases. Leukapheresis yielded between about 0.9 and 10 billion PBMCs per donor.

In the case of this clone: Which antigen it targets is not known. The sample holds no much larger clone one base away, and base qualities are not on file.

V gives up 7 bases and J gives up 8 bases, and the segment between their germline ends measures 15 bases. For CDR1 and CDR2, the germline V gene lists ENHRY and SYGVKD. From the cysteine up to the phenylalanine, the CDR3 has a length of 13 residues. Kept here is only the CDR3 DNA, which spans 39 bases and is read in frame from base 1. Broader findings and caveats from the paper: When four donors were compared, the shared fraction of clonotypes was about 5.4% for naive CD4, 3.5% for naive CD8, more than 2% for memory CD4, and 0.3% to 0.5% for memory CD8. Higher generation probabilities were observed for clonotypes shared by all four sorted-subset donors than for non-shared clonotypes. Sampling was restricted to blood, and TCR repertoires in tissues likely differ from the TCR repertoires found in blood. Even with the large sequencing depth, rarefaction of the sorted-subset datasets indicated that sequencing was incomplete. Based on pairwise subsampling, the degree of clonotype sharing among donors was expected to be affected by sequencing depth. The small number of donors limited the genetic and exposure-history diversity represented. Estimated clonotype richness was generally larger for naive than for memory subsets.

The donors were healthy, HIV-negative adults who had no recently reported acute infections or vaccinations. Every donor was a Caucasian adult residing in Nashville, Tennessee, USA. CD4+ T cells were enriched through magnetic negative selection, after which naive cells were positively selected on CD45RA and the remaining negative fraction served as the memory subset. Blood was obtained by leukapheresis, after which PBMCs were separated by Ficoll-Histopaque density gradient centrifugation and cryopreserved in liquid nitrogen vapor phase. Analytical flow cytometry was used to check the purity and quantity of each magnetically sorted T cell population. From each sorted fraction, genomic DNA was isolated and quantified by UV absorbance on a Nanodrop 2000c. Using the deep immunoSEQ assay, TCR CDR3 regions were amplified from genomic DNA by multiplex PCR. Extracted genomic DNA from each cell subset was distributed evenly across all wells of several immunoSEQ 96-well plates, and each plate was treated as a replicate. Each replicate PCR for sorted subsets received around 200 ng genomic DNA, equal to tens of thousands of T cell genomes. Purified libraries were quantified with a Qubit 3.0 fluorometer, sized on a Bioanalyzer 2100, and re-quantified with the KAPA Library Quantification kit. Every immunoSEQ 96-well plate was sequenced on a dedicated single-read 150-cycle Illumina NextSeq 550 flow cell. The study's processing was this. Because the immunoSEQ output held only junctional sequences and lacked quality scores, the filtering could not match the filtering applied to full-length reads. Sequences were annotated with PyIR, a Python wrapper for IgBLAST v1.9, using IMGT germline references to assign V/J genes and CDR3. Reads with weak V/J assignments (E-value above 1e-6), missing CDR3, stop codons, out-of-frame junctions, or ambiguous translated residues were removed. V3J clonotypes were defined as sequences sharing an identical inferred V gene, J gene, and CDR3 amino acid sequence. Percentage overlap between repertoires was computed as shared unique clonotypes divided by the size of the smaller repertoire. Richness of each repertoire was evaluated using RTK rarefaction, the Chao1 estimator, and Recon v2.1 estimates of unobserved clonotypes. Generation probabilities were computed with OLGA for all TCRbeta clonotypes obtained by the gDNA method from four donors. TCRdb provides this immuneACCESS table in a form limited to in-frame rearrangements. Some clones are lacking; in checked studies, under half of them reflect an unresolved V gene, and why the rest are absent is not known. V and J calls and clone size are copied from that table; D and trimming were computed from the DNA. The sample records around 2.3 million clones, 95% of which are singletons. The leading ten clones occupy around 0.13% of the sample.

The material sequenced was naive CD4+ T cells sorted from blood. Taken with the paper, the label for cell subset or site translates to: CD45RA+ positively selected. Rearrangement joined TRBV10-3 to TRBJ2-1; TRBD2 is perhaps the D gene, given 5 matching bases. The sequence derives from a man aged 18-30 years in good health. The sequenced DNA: TGTGCCATCAAGGGAGATGCTGGCTATGAGCAGTTCTTC. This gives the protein CAIKGDAGYEQFF.